Listed here are 25 T cell receptor beta chains from one sample, sequenced in a study of sequential checkpoint blockade in melanoma. Using immunoSEQ multiplex PCR, the repertoire was profiled, and TCRdb retains in-frame clones only, with some absent. There are around 40,000 clones in the sample; just over 85% occur only once, and 12% lies in the top ten. Treatment: randomized to nivolumab then ipilimumab (arm A) or the reverse (arm B). Sequencing was performed on CD8+ T cells sorted from blood (inferred from file names), taken from a patient given nivolumab and ipilimumab in sequence. The receptors were gathered from a human donor with melanoma.

The chain couples TRBV6-5 to TRBJ2-5; possibly TRBD2 for D (6 bases). Germline CDR1 is MNHEY and CDR2 is SVGAGI. This CDR3 has 12 amino acids. V shed 8 bases and J shed 2 bases, with 9 bases lying between them. CDR3 sequence (DNA): TGTGCCAGCGGGAGCGGGCAAGAGACCCAGTACTTC. Translating it yields CASGSGQETQYF.

This chain joins TRBV6-5 and TRBJ2-5, with D uncertain. The end of the DNA fits TRBJ2-7 better, so the J call may be wrong. Germline V CDR1 and CDR2: MNHEY, SVGAGI. This CDR3 contains 14 residues. Here the CDR3 reads CASGIRGLWYEQYF. In DNA form, the CDR3 reads TGTGCCAGCGGAATTAGAGGTTTGTGGTACGAGCAGTACTTC.

On this clone itself: In the same sample, other DNA sequences code for this CDR3. This CDR3 is CASSFLNQPQHF. As DNA, the CDR3 is TGTGCCAGCAGTTTCCTTAATCAGCCCCAGCATTTT. The chain combines TRBV27 with TRBJ1-5; the D is unclear. The CDR3 is made up of 12 amino acids. CDR1 is MNHEY and CDR2 is SMNVEV in the germline V gene (reference sequence). Trimming took 3 bases from V and 4 from J, leaving 4 bases between them.

The rearrangement joins TRBV28 to TRBJ2-5; weak D call: TRBD1 (6 bases). CDR1 and CDR2 (germline): MDHEN, SYDVKM. The CDR3 loop spans 14 amino acids. Trimming left V 5 bases short and J 5 bases short, with 15 bases between. CDR3 coding DNA: TGTGCCAGCAGTCGATTTCAGGGGCAGGAGACCCAGTACTTC. Translation gives CASSRFQGQETQYF.

The chain links TRBV9 to TRBJ2-7, with a weak D call TRBD2 (6 bases). Germline CDR1 and CDR2: SGDLS and YYNGEE. V was cut by 0 bases and J by 0 bases, with 10 bases left in between. The CDR3 is 15 amino acids. The CDR3 nucleotides are TGTGCCAGCAGCGTAGACGGGAGCCGCTCCTACGAGCAGTACTTC. This translates into CASSVDGSRSYEQYF.

This clone showed up just a few times. The chain joins TRBV19 to TRBJ2-7, with D possibly matching TRBD2 (5 bases). This CDR3 region has 17 residues. V gave up 5 bases and J gave up 5 bases, with 25 bases separating them. Per germline, CDR1 LNHDA and CDR2 SQIVND (reference sequence). The CDR3 loop is CASSATGGSRAVDEQYF. CDR3 sequence (DNA): TGTGCCAGTAGTGCAACTGGTGGGTCCCGAGCGGTAGACGAGCAGTACTTC.

This clone was counted a few times. This chain joins TRBV5-4 and TRBJ1-4; tentatively, D is TRBD1 (6 bases). Trimming shortened V by 2 bases and J by 8 bases, and 13 bases separated the two germline ends. This CDR3 spans 14 amino acids. Germline lookup yields CDR1 SGHNT and CDR2 YYREEE (reference sequence). As DNA, the CDR3 is TGTGCCAGCAGCTTAGGGGACATACACGAAAAACTGTTTTTT. This encodes CASSLGDIHEKLFF.

In DNA, the CDR3 is TGTGCCAGCAGCTTCGGGGGAAGGAATCAGCCCCAGCATTTT. It encodes CASSFGGRNQPQHF. This chain joins TRBV6-5 and TRBJ1-5; a possible D gene is TRBD1 (5 bases). The CDR3 is made up of 14 amino acids. Trimming cost V 6 bases and J 4 bases, with 13 bases left between them. Germline loops: CDR1 MNHEY, CDR2 SVGAGI.

The J gene is TRBJ2-7, the V gene TRBV28, with D possibly TRBD2 on 6 matching bases. Trimming took 6 bases from V and 3 from J, leaving 15 bases between them. The V gene's germline CDR1 is MDHEN and CDR2 SYDVKM. CDR3 length equals 14 residues. CDR3 protein: CASRGGSSSYEQYF. In DNA form, the CDR3 reads TGTGCCAGCAGGGGGGGTAGTTCAAGCTACGAGCAGTACTTC.

This clone was recorded once. The rearrangement joins TRBV7-9 to TRBJ2-1; 9 nucleotides align to TRBD2. This CDR3 has 17 amino acids. Germline CDR1 is SEHNR and CDR2 is FQNEAQ (reference sequence). V was clipped by 4 bases and J by 5 bases; unmatched bases: 12. Here the CDR3 DNA reads TGTGCCAGCAGCTCCGCGGCCCTAGCGGGACCTCACAATGAGCAGTTCTTC. Its translation is CASSSAALAGPHNEQFF. The full variable domain, rest sourced from reference TRBV7-9 and TRBJ2-1, is DTGVSQNPRHKITKRGQNVTFRCDPISEHNRLYWYRQTLGQGPEFLTYFQNEAQLEKSRLLSDRFSAERPKGSFSTLEIQRTEQGDSAMYLCASSSAALAGPHNEQFFGPGTRLTVL.

CDR3 DNA: TGCGCCAGCAGCTTGGCAGGGATGGGTGACTACACCTTC. Its translation: CASSLAGMGDYTF. The chain combines TRBV5-1 with TRBJ1-2, with D possibly matching TRBD1 (5 bases). Deletions cut 0 bases from V and 10 bases from J, with 13 bases between. Germline V gene lookup returns CDR1 SGHRS and CDR2 YFSETQ. This CDR3 comprises 13 residues.

This clone was counted a few times. The chain couples TRBV27 to TRBJ2-5; D may be TRBD2 (6 bases). CDR3 length: 15 amino acids. The germline V gene encodes CDR1 MNHEY and CDR2 SMNVEV (reference sequence). V was shortened by 3 bases and J by 1 base, with 12 bases between the two germline ends. CDR3 bases: TGTGCCAGCAGTTTGTTTGGGGGGATCCAAGAGACCCAGTACTTC. It is translated as CASSLFGGIQETQYF.

J is TRBJ1-2 and V is TRBV27; D may be TRBD1 (5 bases). The CDR3 consists of 14 residues. V was pared by 6 bases and J by 3 bases, with 14 bases between. Germline CDR1 reads MNHEY; CDR2 reads SMNVEV (reference sequence). The CDR3 loop reads CASRMAGGDYGYTF. CDR3 in DNA: TGTGCCAGCAGGATGGCGGGGGGGGACTATGGCTACACCTTC.

This chain joins TRBV9 and TRBJ2-1; 9 bases align to TRBD1. Trimming removed 3 bases from V and 0 bases from J; junction bases left unmatched: 4. Germline CDR1 SGDLS, CDR2 YYNGEE. The CDR3 contains 16 residues. The CDR3 here is CASSAPTGGSYNEQFF. In DNA form, the CDR3 reads TGTGCCAGCAGCGCACCGACAGGGGGCTCCTACAATGAGCAGTTCTTC.

A single count supports this clone. The chain employs TRBV19 and TRBJ1-2; 9 bases match TRBD1. The ends lost 2 bases at V and 8 bases at J; junction bases unmatched: 12. The CDR3 sequence is 16 residues long. Germline V gene data show CDR1 as LNHDA and CDR2 as SQIVND (reference sequence). CDR3 DNA: TGTGCCAGTAGTATACTTCGGACAGGGGCAGGCTTCGGCTACACCTTC. This sequence encodes CASSILRTGAGFGYTF.

The rearrangement uses TRBV2 and TRBJ2-3; 9 bases are shared with TRBD2. Germline trimming cut 6 bases from V and 2 bases from J; bases unmatched to any gene: 9. The CDR3 runs to 16 residues. Germline loops: CDR1 SNHLY, CDR2 FYNNEI. CDR3 amino acids: CASRDRTSALTDTQYF. Here the CDR3 DNA reads TGTGCCAGCAGGGATCGGACTAGCGCGCTCACAGATACGCAGTATTTT.

This chain links TRBV14 with TRBJ1-1; 7 bases are shared with TRBD1. The V segment lost 4 bases and the J segment 4 bases; nucleotides outside the gene matches: 6. Germline V gene data show CDR1 as SGHDN and CDR2 as FVKESK. CDR3 length: 14 residues. The CDR3 spells CASSLGQLPTEAFF. CDR3 DNA: TGTGCCAGCAGCCTGGGACAGTTGCCCACTGAAGCTTTCTTT.

CDR3 loop: CASSSPGLAGTGELFF. Here the CDR3 DNA reads TGCGCCAGCAGCTCCCCGGGACTAGCGGGGACCGGGGAGCTGTTTTTT. The chain couples TRBV4-1 to TRBJ2-2; the match to TRBD2 covers 13 bases. V lost 5 bases and J lost 5; bases outside the gene matches: 5. CDR1 and CDR2 from the germline V gene are MGHRA and YSYEKL. The CDR3 runs to 16 residues.

The chain recombines TRBV19 with TRBJ2-7, with 14 positions matching TRBD2. The ends lost 5 bases at V and 3 bases at J; junction bases unmatched: 0. The CDR3 covers 14 residues. Germline V lookup: CDR1 LNHDA, CDR2 SQIVND (reference sequence). The CDR3 DNA sequence: TGTGCCAGTAGTGGGACTAGCGGGAGCTACGAGCAGTACTTC. This gives the protein CASSGTSGSYEQYF.

This clone was counted between two and nine times. CDR3 DNA sequence: TGTGCCAGCAGTGAATACGGGAGGGTGACCGGGGAGCTGTTTTTT. Amino acids: CASSEYGRVTGELFF. The V gene is TRBV25-1, the J gene TRBJ2-2; 8 positions agree with TRBD2. The CDR3 runs to 15 residues. Germline V gene sequence: CDR1 MGHDK, CDR2 SYGVNS. Trimming at V came to 0 bases and at J to 5 bases, leaving 2 bases not matched to a gene.

The CDR3 bases are TGTGCCAGTAGTATTGGGACAGGTCTCGCCTACGAGCAGTACTTC. It encodes CASSIGTGLAYEQYF. The chain employs TRBV19 and TRBJ2-7; TRBD1 matches 8 bases. This CDR3 is built from 15 residues. J lost 2 bases, V lost 3 bases, and 6 bases had no gene match. Germline V gene lookup returns CDR1 LNHDA and CDR2 SQIVND (reference sequence).

This chain links TRBV20-1 with TRBJ2-7; D remains ambiguous. V was cut by 4 bases and J by 6 bases, with 10 bases left in between. Germline loops: CDR1 DFQATT, CDR2 SNEGSKA (reference sequence). This CDR3 is 11 amino acids long. The CDR3 here is CSAKIVGEQYF. In DNA form, the CDR3 reads TGCAGTGCTAAAATAGTCGGCGAGCAGTACTTC.

V is TRBV7-2 and J is TRBJ2-6; D possibly corresponds to TRBD1 (5 bases). With 5 bases removed from V and 5 bases from J, the gap between germline ends came to 13 bases. Germline lookup yields CDR1 SGHTA and CDR2 FQGNSA. The length of the CDR3 is 15 residues. This CDR3 reads CASSPRTSRANVLTF. The CDR3 nucleotides read TGTGCCAGCAGCCCTAGGACAAGTAGGGCCAACGTCCTGACTTTC.

The chain joins TRBV28 to TRBJ2-1; maybe TRBD2 (6 bases). The germline gives CDR1 MDHEN, CDR2 SYDVKM. There are 18 residues in the CDR3. Between the trimmed V and J ends, which lost 1 base and 7 bases, there was a span of 23 bases. The CDR3 DNA reads as TGTGCCAGCAGTTTATTACTAGCTGGAGGGCCGAAGGGGAATGAGCAGTTCTTC. This translates into CASSLLLAGGPKGNEQFF.

Concerning this clone: This likely stems from a read error, as it lies one base from a far larger clone. Other DNA sequences in this specimen translate into the identical CDR3. V and J are TRBV5-1 and TRBJ2-7; 11 bases are a match to TRBD1. The CDR3 is made up of 15 amino acids. V lost 0 bases and J lost 4; bases outside the gene matches: 3. Germline V CDR1 and CDR2: SGHRS, YFSETQ. The CDR3 DNA is TGCGCCAGCAGCTTGGGTGGGACAGGGGGATACGAGCAGTACGTC. Translation: CASSLGGTGGYEQYV.